The sequence of this TCR beta chain was determined in a study of Graves' ophthalmopathy and Graves' hyperthyroidism. Trimming took off 6 bases at V and 1 base at J, with 12 bases between the two ends. This CDR3 has 14 amino acids. The study excluded patients with other autoimmune diseases, uncontrolled infections, pregnancy or lactation. The PBMCs were taken from over 9.5 ml of fresh peripheral blood. For repertoire sequencing, the TCR beta CDR3 regions were amplified from RNA transcripts. RT-PCR was first run with HTBI primers, then multiplex PCR in a second round. Each CDR3 protein is one row after TCRdb ran MiXCR on the multiplex PCR reads. The profile shows some 350,000 distinct CDR3 sequences, about 18% of them singletons.

The sample taken for sequencing was peripheral blood. J is TRBJ2-5 and V is TRBV12-3 or TRBV12-4; no firm D call. The TCR comes from an adult woman with stable Graves' hyperthyroidism. CDR3 residues: CASSYQLGQETQYF. The CDR3 DNA reads as TGTGCCAGCAGCTATCAGCTAGGCCAAGAGACCCAGTACTTC.